The 21 T cell receptor beta chains presented below share a single source sample, sequenced in a study of identical twins. MiXCR, applied by TCRdb to the 5' RACE reads, yields one record per CDR3 protein. The data hold approximately 470,000 distinct CDR3 sequences, with approximately 15% observed a single time. The sample was also reused in another study, on yellow fever vaccine responses in identical twins.

The sample comprised CD4+ T cells sorted from blood. These receptors originate from a woman aged 18 to 35 in good health.

The chain couples TRBV5-1 to TRBJ2-3; TRBD1 aligns across 7 bases. The CDR3 is 16 residues long. After removal of 3 bases from V and 2 bases from J, the junction contained 9 bases not matched to a gene. Germline lookup yields CDR1 SGHRS and CDR2 YFSETQ. The CDR3 loop is CASSSSLTGNTDTQYF. CDR3 DNA sequence: TGCGCCAGCAGCTCGAGCCTGACAGGGAACACAGATACGCAGTATTTT.

The chain is built from TRBV9 and TRBJ2-1; TRBD2 matches at 8 bases. Germline CDR1 SGDLS, CDR2 YYNGEE. The trim removed 0 bases at V and 9 bases at J, leaving 20 bases unmatched. The CDR3 covers 19 residues. CDR3 region: CASSVGIVGSGRAWLEQFF. CDR3 bases: TGTGCCAGCAGCGTAGGAATTGTCGGGTCCGGGAGGGCCTGGCTTGAGCAGTTCTTC.

In its sample, this clonotype was seen a few times. The genes are TRBV9 and TRBJ1-6, with D maybe TRBD1 (5 bases). V was clipped by 1 base and J by 7 bases, with 9 bases between them. Germline assignment: CDR1 SGDLS and CDR2 YYNGEE. There are 14 residues in the CDR3. The CDR3 region is CASSVNQGNSPLHF. CDR3 nucleotide sequence: TGTGCCAGCAGCGTAAATCAGGGAAATTCACCCCTCCACTTT.

The chain links TRBV7-9 to TRBJ2-2; D is possibly TRBD1 (6 bases). Germline V gene sequence: CDR1 SEHNR, CDR2 FQNEAQ (reference sequence). The ends were cut back, 9 bases at V and 4 bases at J, with 12 bases in the middle. This CDR3 has 13 amino acids. The CDR3 spells CASPTGPTGELFF. For the CDR3, the DNA is TGTGCCAGTCCTACAGGGCCCACCGGGGAGCTGTTTTTT.

The V gene is TRBV6-5, the J gene TRBJ2-7; 8 positions agree with TRBD2. CDR3 length: 14 residues. Germline V gives CDR1 MNHEY, CDR2 SVGAGI. V lost 0 bases to trimming and J lost 12 bases; unmatched junction nucleotides: 10. The CDR3 loop is CASSYSGTGLVRYF. CDR3 in DNA: TGTGCCAGCAGTTACTCAGGAACGGGACTAGTGCGGTACTTC.

This clonotype was seen a few times. DNA of the CDR3: TGTGCCAGCGCCAGAGGGGGACAAAACTACGAGCAGTACTTC. Translating it yields CASARGGQNYEQYF. The chain combines TRBV7-2 with TRBJ2-7, with D possibly being TRBD1 (6 bases). V shed 8 bases and J shed 3 bases, with 17 bases lying between them. The germline gives CDR1 SGHTA, CDR2 FQGNSA. The CDR3 contains 14 residues.

This clonotype was observed a handful of times. The V and J genes are TRBV3-1 and TRBJ1-5; TRBD1 is a possible D gene (5 bases). V was shortened by 0 bases and J by 12 bases, with 12 bases between the two germline ends. The germline V gene has CDR1 LGHDT and CDR2 YNNKEL (reference sequence). The CDR3 loop spans 13 amino acids. CDR3 loop: CASSQDSGGNQHF. The DNA for the CDR3 is TGTGCCAGCAGCCAAGATTCCGGGGGGAACCAGCATTTT.

This chain connects TRBV6-1 to TRBJ2-1; 8 nucleotides agree with TRBD2. Trimming at V came to 5 bases and at J to 1 base, leaving 10 bases not matched to a gene. The CDR3 sequence is 17 residues long. Germline CDR1 is MNHNS and CDR2 is SASEGT. The DNA of the CDR3 is TGTGCCAGCAGTCCCGGGAGGCGGGAGGCTTCCTACAATGAGCAGTTCTTC. It encodes CASSPGRREASYNEQFF.

The gene calls are TRBV7-9 and TRBJ2-5, with D possibly matching TRBD1 (6 bases). CDR3 length: 15 amino acids. Between the trimmed V and J ends, which lost 3 bases and 5 bases, there was a span of 16 bases. Germline V CDR1 and CDR2: SEHNR, FQNEAQ (reference sequence). The CDR3 loop reads CASSLGQGSGETQYF. DNA for the CDR3: TGTGCCAGCAGCTTGGGGCAGGGGTCCGGGGAGACCCAGTACTTC. The full variable domain, in which reference TRBV7-9 and TRBJ2-5 provide the parts outside the CDR3, is DTGVSQNPRHKITKRGQNVTFRCDPISEHNRLYWYRQTLGQGPEFLTYFQNEAQLEKSRLLSDRFSAERPKGSFSTLEIQRTEQGDSAMYLCASSLGQGSGETQYFGPGTRLLVL.

The genes are TRBV6-1 and TRBJ1-5; D not certain. V was shortened by 5 bases and J by 2 bases, with 13 bases between the two germline ends. This CDR3 spans 15 amino acids. Germline CDR1 reads MNHNS; CDR2 reads SASEGT. The CDR3 bases are TGTGCCAGCAGTCCCCGGGGTGAGGGCAATCAGCCCCAGCATTTT. It encodes CASSPRGEGNQPQHF.

The J gene is TRBJ2-1, the V gene TRBV5-1; TRBD2 matches at 11 bases. In germline, CDR1 is SGHRS, CDR2 YFSETQ. V lost 3 bases, J lost 0 bases, and 11 bases stayed unmatched. The CDR3 contains 19 residues. The CDR3 DNA reads TGCGCCAGCAGCTACTCCCCTAGACTAGCGGGGAGCTCCTACAATGAGCAGTTCTTC. Amino acid sequence: CASSYSPRLAGSSYNEQFF.

Many counts were recorded for this clonotype. The genes are TRBV12-3 or TRBV12-4 and TRBJ2-5; no clear D gene. Trimming cost V 6 bases and J 5 bases, with 10 bases left between them. The CDR3 consists of 12 residues. The CDR3 here is CASSTRLETQYF. CDR3 DNA: TGTGCCAGCAGCACACGACTTGAGACCCAGTACTTC.

This chain links TRBV5-1 with TRBJ2-7, with TRBD1 as a possible D gene (5 bases). Germline V gene lookup returns CDR1 SGHRS and CDR2 YFSETQ. V gave up 4 bases and J gave up 0 bases, with 17 bases separating them. The CDR3 runs to 16 residues. CDR3 nucleotides: TGCGCCAGCAGCACCTTAAAGCAGGGAAGCTCCTACGAGCAGTACTTC. Protein product: CASSTLKQGSSYEQYF.

This clonotype was counted a few times. As DNA, the CDR3 is TGTGCCACCAGTGACGCCGTGGACAGGGATGCGGAGACCCAGTACTTC. It yields the protein CATSDAVDRDAETQYF. This chain connects TRBV24-1 to TRBJ2-5; TRBD1 matches at 8 bases. The V segment lost 4 bases and the J segment 5 bases; nucleotides outside the gene matches: 11. The germline V gene has CDR1 KGHDR and CDR2 SFDVKD. This CDR3 contains 16 residues.

The V call is TRBV28, the J call TRBJ2-7; D is undetermined. The CDR3 consists of 12 residues. Germline V gene sequence: CDR1 MDHEN, CDR2 SYDVKM. Trimming took off 8 bases at V and 1 base at J, with 9 bases between the two ends. For the CDR3, the DNA is TGTGCCAGCGGTTCGAGGTCCTACGAGCAGTACTTC. This translates into CASGSRSYEQYF. The full variable domain, its missing parts supplied by reference TRBV28 and TRBJ2-7, is DVKVTQSSRYLVKRTGEKVFLECVQDMDHENMFWYRQDPGLGLRLIYFSYDVKMKEKGDIPEGYSVSREKKERFSLILESASTNQTSMYLCASGSRSYEQYFGPGTRLTVT.

The rearrangement uses TRBV7-9 and TRBJ2-3; 9 bases are shared with TRBD1. This CDR3 is 17 amino acids long. Germline V lookup: CDR1 SEHNR, CDR2 FQNEAQ (reference sequence). The V and J ends lost 5 bases and 2 bases, in that order; junction bases with no gene match: 11. This chain's CDR3 is CASSTRTWTGVTDTQYF. The CDR3 DNA sequence: TGTGCCAGCAGCACGAGAACCTGGACAGGGGTCACAGATACGCAGTATTTT.

Only a few counts were recorded for this clonotype. The J gene is TRBJ1-1, the V gene TRBV28; unclear D gene. Germline values: CDR1 MDHEN, CDR2 SYDVKM. CDR3 length: 13 amino acids. V was trimmed by 7 bases and J by 1 base, leaving 10 bases between them. The CDR3 DNA reads as TGTGCCAGCAACTTAGTGACGAACACTGAAGCTTTCTTT. Encoded protein: CASNLVTNTEAFF.

In this sample, this clonotype turned up a few times. V usage is TRBV6-1 and J usage is TRBJ2-7; no clear D. Trimming removed 6 bases at V and 3 bases at J, with 18 bases between. CDR3 size: 15 residues. CDR1 and CDR2 (germline): MNHNS, SASEGT. The DNA for the CDR3 is TGTGCCAGCAGCCCACCAAGTCACGGTGTCTACGAGCAGTACTTC. Translation gives CASSPPSHGVYEQYF.

The chain carries TRBV27 and TRBJ1-6, with 8 bases that match TRBD1. CDR3 length: 14 residues. V trimming: 8 bases; J trimming: 5 bases; junction bases outside the gene matches: 5. Germline V CDR1 and CDR2: MNHEY, SMNVEV (reference sequence). The CDR3 is CASGYRGNNSPLHF. The CDR3 DNA follows: TGTGCCAGCGGCTACAGGGGGAATAATTCACCCCTCCACTTT.

V usage is TRBV11-2 and J usage is TRBJ2-3; 10 nucleotides match TRBD2. The germline gives CDR1 SGHAT, CDR2 FQNNGV. The CDR3 runs 17 residues. V lost 5 bases to trimming and J lost 0 bases; unmatched junction nucleotides: 8. CDR3 region: CASSPLGLADSTDTQYF. In DNA form, the CDR3 reads TGTGCCAGCAGCCCCCTTGGACTAGCGGATAGCACAGATACGCAGTATTTT.

The gene calls are TRBV5-1 and TRBJ1-1; D ambiguous. V was clipped by 5 bases and J by 1 base, with 9 bases between them. Germline-derived CDR1 and CDR2 are SGHRS and YFSETQ. This CDR3 has 13 amino acids. The CDR3 sequence is CASRLERNTEAFF. Here the CDR3 DNA reads TGCGCCAGCAGATTAGAGAGGAACACTGAAGCTTTCTTT.